The 26 T cell receptor beta chains presented below share a single source sample, sequenced in a study of regulatory T cells in long-lasting Graves disease. Arm-PCR with iRepertoire HTBI primers amplified the CDR3 regions for these TCR beta libraries. TCRdb re-analysed the multiplex PCR reads in MiXCR, keeping a single row per CDR3 protein. Here the sample spans more than 400,000 distinct CDR3 sequences, 15% to 20% being singletons. As to time point: newly diagnosed GD, antithyroid drugs for less than 3 months. Preparation of the TCR library used RNA extracted from PBMCs. The data also belong to a second study, concerning T cells in Graves' hyperthyroidism and ophthalmopathy.

This sample comprised peripheral blood mononuclear cells (PBMCs), obtained at new diagnosis, from a patient treated with antithyroid drugs. The receptors come from a woman aged 25 to 45 with Graves disease.

In this sample, this clonotype turned up many times. The V call is TRBV29-1, the J call TRBJ1-2, with D unresolved. Germline CDR1 and CDR2: SQVTM and ANQGSEA. This CDR3 region has 13 residues. The V gene lost 5 bases and the J gene lost 3 bases, with 13 bases spanning the gap. The CDR3 bases are TGCAGCGTTCTTACGACGGATTACTATGGCTACACCTTC. Its translation: CSVLTTDYYGYTF.

This clonotype was detected ten times or more. The chain is built from TRBV18 and TRBJ2-5; the match to TRBD1 covers 7 bases. Losses at the gene ends were 0 bases for V and 6 bases for J; bases not matched to a gene: 10. Germline values: CDR1 KGHSH, CDR2 LQKENI. This CDR3 has 16 amino acids. CDR3 in amino acids: CASSPPAGGLGKTQYF. For the CDR3, the DNA is TGTGCCAGCTCACCACCGGCAGGGGGTCTTGGGAAGACCCAGTACTTC.

This clonotype was seen many times. This chain links TRBV5-5 with TRBJ1-2; 8 nucleotides match TRBD1. The J segment lost 4 bases and the V segment lost 3 bases, leaving 14 bases of the junction unmatched. The CDR3 has 17 amino acids. Germline V gene data show CDR1 as SGHKS and CDR2 as YYEKEE (reference sequence). CDR3 coding DNA: TGTGCCAGCAGCTCCGACAGGGGATCTCGACCTTCCTATGGCTACACCTTC. It specifies CASSSDRGSRPSYGYTF.

The chain uses TRBV14 and TRBJ2-7, with D unclear. The CDR3 spans 15 residues. V was pared by 1 base and J by 1 base, with 11 bases between. The V gene's germline CDR1 is SGHDN and CDR2 FVKESK. CDR3 nucleotides: TGTGCCAGCAGCCAAGCGTCGTGGCAGTCCTACGAGCAGTACTTC. It translates to CASSQASWQSYEQYF.

About this clonotype itself: Just one base apart from a much larger clone, this may be a read error. The chain has TRBV30 and TRBJ1-3; weak D call: TRBD1 (5 bases). The CDR3 extends over 15 amino acids. Germline values: CDR1 GTSNPN, CDR2 SVGIG (reference sequence). In DNA, the CDR3 is TGTGCCTGGAGTGTACGACAGTCCTCTGGAAACACCATAAATTTT. Its protein is CAWSVRQSSGNTINF.

This clonotype was picked up many times. The chain is built from TRBV30 and TRBJ2-7; 10 bases align to TRBD2. CDR3 length: 14 residues. J was trimmed by 5 bases and V by 7 bases; bases with no gene match: 11. Germline-derived CDR1 and CDR2 are GTSNPN and SVGIG (reference sequence). This CDR3 is CASDSSGSWNEQYF. In DNA form, the CDR3 reads TGTGCCTCGGACTCTAGCGGGAGTTGGAACGAGCAGTACTTC. The full variable domain, with the rest looked up from reference TRBV30 and TRBJ2-7, is SQTIHQWPATLVQPVGSPLSLECTVEGTSNPNLYWYRQAAGRGLQLLFYSVGIGQISSEVPQNLSASRPQDRQFILSSKKLLLSDSGFYLCASDSSGSWNEQYFGPGTRLTVT.

This clonotype was counted at least ten times. The chain uses TRBV28 and TRBJ2-4, with D possibly matching TRBD2 (5 bases). Trimming removed 3 bases from V and 7 bases from J, with 16 bases in between. The CDR3 has 15 amino acids. In germline, CDR1 is MDHEN, CDR2 SYDVKM. CDR3 bases: TGTGCCAGCAGTTTGTACCCCCCCGGGAAGAACATTCAGTACTTC. Translated: CASSLYPPGKNIQYF.

The V gene is TRBV2, the J gene TRBJ2-3; D ambiguous. With 4 bases removed from V and 4 bases from J, the gap between germline ends came to 6 bases. The CDR3 has 12 amino acids. The germline V gene encodes CDR1 SNHLY and CDR2 FYNNEI. CDR3 sequence: CASSGPADTQYF. The DNA for the CDR3 is TGTGCCAGCAGTGGCCCTGCAGATACGCAGTATTTT.

This clonotype was recorded a few times. The chain joins TRBV5-1 to TRBJ2-1; 11 bases line up with TRBD2. This CDR3 spans 15 amino acids. V trimming: 2 bases; J trimming: 12 bases; junction bases outside the gene matches: 10. CDR1 is SGHRS and CDR2 is YFSETQ in the germline V gene. The CDR3 sequence is CASSFGTSGGLVQFF. CDR3 coding DNA: TGCGCCAGCAGCTTCGGGACTAGCGGAGGTTTAGTGCAGTTCTTC. Full variable domain (remainder filled in from reference TRBV5-1 and TRBJ2-1): KAGVTQTPRYLIKTRGQQVTLSCSPISGHRSVSWYQQTPGQGLQFLFEYFSETQRNKGNFPGRFSGRQFSNSRSEMNVSTLELGDSALYLCASSFGTSGGLVQFFGPGTRLTVL.

This clonotype was seen ten or more times. This chain connects TRBV28 to TRBJ1-1; D uncertain. The V end lost 8 bases, the J end lost 6 bases, and 16 bases lay between the germline ends. There are 13 residues in the CDR3. CDR1 and CDR2 from the germline V gene are MDHEN and SYDVKM. The CDR3 reads CASSVYSGPEAFF. CDR3 coding DNA: TGTGCCAGCTCAGTTTACTCCGGTCCTGAAGCTTTCTTT.

As regards this clonotype: This likely traces to a read error, being one base from a far larger clone. The chain employs TRBV18 and TRBJ2-4; D unresolved. The germline CDR1 and CDR2 sequences are KGHSH and LQKENI. There are 14 residues in the CDR3. CDR3 DNA: TGTGCCAGCTCCTCGCGGAGCACTAACTATGGCCACACCTTC. The encoded protein is CASSSRSTNYGHTF. The entire variable domain, with the rest obtained from reference TRBV18 and TRBJ2-4, is as follows: NAGVMQNPRHLVRRRGQEARLRCSPMKGHSHVYWYRQLPEEGLKFMVYLQKENIIDESGMPKERFSAEFPKEGPSILRIQQVVRGDSAAYFCASSSRSTNYGHTFGAGTRLSVL.

This clonotype was recorded many times. This chain uses TRBV20-1 with TRBJ2-7, with TRBD1 matching over 8 bases. This CDR3 region has 14 residues. With 6 bases clipped from V and 3 bases from J, the junction kept 10 bases outside the gene matches. Germline CDR1 DFQATT, CDR2 SNEGSKA (reference sequence). This chain's CDR3 is CSAGGYRGSYEQYF. The DNA of the CDR3 is TGCAGTGCGGGGGGATACAGGGGGAGCTACGAGCAGTACTTC.

This clonotype was observed many times. The chain carries TRBV7-2 and TRBJ1-5, with 9 bases lining up with TRBD1. With V trimmed by 3 bases and J by 6 bases, 6 bases remained unmatched. The CDR3 consists of 15 residues. Germline CDR1 reads SGHTA; CDR2 reads FQGNSA. The CDR3 region is CASSLGQGVRQPQHF. The CDR3, as DNA: TGTGCCAGCAGCTTGGGACAGGGAGTACGTCAGCCCCAGCATTTT. The full variable domain, its missing parts supplied by reference TRBV7-2 and TRBJ1-5, is GAGVSQSPSNKVTEKGKDVELRCDPISGHTALYWYRQSLGQGLEFLIYFQGNSAPDKSGLPSDRFSAERTGGSVSTLTIQRTQQEDSAVYLCASSLGQGVRQPQHFGDGTRLSIL.

This clonotype was recorded at least ten times. The chain joins TRBV27 to TRBJ2-1, with 8 bases lining up with TRBD1. This CDR3 comprises 15 residues. Germline V gives CDR1 MNHEY, CDR2 SMNVEV (reference sequence). The V segment lost 6 bases and the J segment 3 bases; nucleotides outside the gene matches: 7. This chain's CDR3 is CASRQDRDNYNEQFF. The DNA of the CDR3 is TGTGCCAGCAGACAGGACAGGGATAACTACAATGAGCAGTTCTTC.

In its sample, this clonotype was seen a few times. V usage is TRBV24-1 and J usage is TRBJ2-2, with a weak D call TRBD1 (6 bases). Germline CDR1 and CDR2: KGHDR and SFDVKD. The CDR3 sequence is 17 residues long. Between the trimmed V and J ends, which lost 1 base and 1 base, there was a span of 12 bases. The DNA of the CDR3 is TGTGCCACCAGTGATTTAGTGGGACAAGAGAACACCGGGGAGCTGTTTTTT. Translation gives CATSDLVGQENTGELFF.

Ten or more counts support this clonotype. The J gene is TRBJ2-1, the V gene TRBV28; 13 nucleotides agree with TRBD2. The CDR3 extends over 16 amino acids. Germline V CDR1 and CDR2: MDHEN, SYDVKM. V shed 7 bases and J 7 bases; nucleotides not matched to a gene: 10. The CDR3 bases are TGTGCCAGCATAAGGGGCCAGGGACTAGCGGGAAATGAGCAGTTCTTC. Protein sequence: CASIRGQGLAGNEQFF.

In this sample, this clonotype turned up many times. The chain combines TRBV11-2 with TRBJ2-7; D unresolved. The germline V gene encodes CDR1 SGHAT and CDR2 FQNNGV. The length of the CDR3 is 14 residues. Trimming took off 5 bases at V and 7 bases at J, with 18 bases between the two ends. The CDR3 loop is CASSQVSYQREQYF. The CDR3 DNA reads as TGTGCCAGCAGCCAGGTATCCTACCAGAGGGAGCAGTACTTC.

The rearrangement joins TRBV6-5 to TRBJ2-7; 8 nucleotides align to TRBD1. Germline values: CDR1 MNHEY, CDR2 SVGAGI. This CDR3 has 16 residues. The junction had 5 bases not matched to a gene; V was cut back by 0 bases and J by 1 base. The CDR3 loop reads CASSYSDRAGSYEQYF. Here the CDR3 DNA reads TGTGCCAGCAGTTACTCGGACAGGGCGGGGTCCTACGAGCAGTACTTC.

In its sample, this clonotype was seen many times. At one end the junction does not follow the germline gene, possibly because of a read error. The V call is TRBV5-1, the J call TRBJ2-7; D possibly corresponds to TRBD2 (5 bases). The germline V gene encodes CDR1 SGHRS and CDR2 YFSETQ. The CDR3 consists of 13 residues. CDR3 loop: CASSLGSSYEQYF. Written as DNA, the CDR3 is TGTGCCAGCAGCTTAGGGAGCTCCTACGAGCAGTACTTC. The full variable domain, rest sourced from reference TRBV5-1 and TRBJ2-7, is KAGVTQTPRYLIKTRGQQVTLSCSPISGHRSVSWYQQTPGQGLQFLFEYFSETQRNKGNFPGRFSGRQFSNSRSEMNVSTLELGDSALYLCASSLGSSYEQYFGPGTRLTVT.

Only a few counts were recorded for this clonotype. The V and J genes are TRBV24-1 and TRBJ2-1; 12 nucleotides match TRBD2. The CDR3 is made up of 18 amino acids. Germline lookup yields CDR1 KGHDR and CDR2 SFDVKD. Trimming took 2 bases from V and 3 from J; bases not matched to a gene: 7. The CDR3 spells CATSDSGRTSGDYNEQFF. CDR3 bases: TGTGCCACCAGTGATTCAGGCAGGACTAGCGGGGACTACAATGAGCAGTTCTTC.

As for this clonotype: Relative to the germline gene, one junction end is altered; a read error may explain this. The V gene is TRBV20-1, the J gene TRBJ1-2, with 8 nucleotides matching TRBD1. There are 17 residues in the CDR3. From germline, CDR1 is DFQATT and CDR2 SNEGSKA (reference sequence). CDR3: CSARVRGVGTGYYSYTF. The CDR3 region has the DNA TGCAGTGCTAGAGTTAGGGGAGTCGGGACAGGCTACTATAGCTACACCTTC.

This clonotype was recorded at least ten times. V and J are TRBV6-2 or TRBV6-3 and TRBJ1-1; D unclear. V was pared by 7 bases and J by 6 bases, with 21 bases between. CDR1 is MNHEY and CDR2 is SVGEGT in the germline V gene. This CDR3 contains 15 residues. The CDR3 spells CASTTGPQGFSEAFF. The CDR3 DNA reads as TGTGCCAGCACCACGGGCCCCCAAGGGTTTTCTGAAGCTTTCTTT.

This clonotype was detected a few times. This chain joins TRBV4-3 and TRBJ2-3, with D possibly being TRBD2 (6 bases). The V gene lost 4 bases and the J gene lost 2 bases, with 13 bases spanning the gap. Germline-derived CDR1 and CDR2 are LGHNA and YSLEER. CDR3 length: 15 amino acids. CDR3 nucleotide sequence: TGCGCCAGCAGCCCATTCGGGGGAGCCACAGATACGCAGTATTTT. This gives the protein CASSPFGGATDTQYF.

This clonotype was seen a few times. The J gene is TRBJ2-7, the V gene TRBV30; D might be TRBD1 or TRBD2, each matching 5 bases. CDR1 GTSNPN and CDR2 SVGIG come from the germline V gene (reference sequence). Trimming cost V 8 bases and J 9 bases, with 20 bases left between them. This CDR3 region has 12 residues. CDR3 sequence: CAQGRDDGGQYF. The CDR3 DNA is TGTGCCCAGGGAAGGGACGACGGCGGGCAGTACTTC. Combining the CDR3 with reference TRBV30 and TRBJ2-7 gives the whole variable domain SQTIHQWPATLVQPVGSPLSLECTVEGTSNPNLYWYRQAAGRGLQLLFYSVGIGQISSEVPQNLSASRPQDRQFILSSKKLLLSDSGFYLCAQGRDDGGQYFGPGTRLTVT.

This chain joins TRBV20-1 and TRBJ2-3; 11 bases map to TRBD1. The length of the CDR3 is 14 residues. The V segment lost 6 bases and the J segment 4 bases; nucleotides outside the gene matches: 6. From germline, CDR1 is DFQATT and CDR2 SNEGSKA (reference sequence). The CDR3 protein is CSAKGQGVADTQYF. In nucleotides, the CDR3 is TGCAGTGCGAAGGGACAGGGGGTCGCAGATACGCAGTATTTT.

V and J are TRBV19 and TRBJ2-7, with 7 positions matching TRBD1. This CDR3 region has 16 residues. V gave up 4 bases and J gave up 7 bases; unmatched junction bases: 16. CDR1 LNHDA and CDR2 SQIVND come from the germline V gene (reference sequence). CDR3 nucleotide sequence: TGTGCCAGTAGTAAAGGAGGACAGGCGAGAGTTGGGGAGCAGTACTTC. Translating gives CASSKGGQARVGEQYF.